Presented here are 25 T cell receptor beta chains from one specimen sequenced in a study of T cells in narcolepsy. Generated by immunoSEQ multiplex PCR, the TCRdb table keeps only in-frame clones and is missing some. This repertoire shows about 27,000 clones, about 89% found once; its top ten account for 1.1%. The sample was CD45RA- memory CD4+ T cells from PBMCs. These receptors were collected from a human donor with narcolepsy.

In its sample, this clone was seen a few times. This rearrangement joins TRBV19 to TRBJ2-5, with D uncertain. Germline CDR1 is LNHDA and CDR2 is SQIVND (reference sequence). Trimming took 4 bases from V and 4 from J, leaving 7 bases between them. The length of the CDR3 is 12 residues. The CDR3 reads CASSKSRETQYF. The CDR3 DNA sequence: TGTGCCAGTAGTAAATCCCGAGAGACCCAGTACTTC.

CDR3 amino acids: CATSDRTTGADTQYF. CDR3 nucleotide sequence: TGTGCCACCTCGGACAGGACCACTGGGGCAGATACGCAGTATTTT. V is TRBV10-3 and J is TRBJ2-3; 7 bases fit TRBD1. The CDR3 runs 15 residues. Germline-derived CDR1 and CDR2 are ENHRY and SYGVKD. Trimming at V came to 10 bases and at J to 4 bases, leaving 14 bases not matched to a gene.

This clone was observed once. This rearrangement joins TRBV19 to TRBJ1-1, with D tentatively TRBD1 (6 bases). V was pared by 7 bases and J by 0 bases, with 12 bases between. CDR1 and CDR2 from the germline V gene are LNHDA and SQIVND (reference sequence). The CDR3 length is 14 residues. CDR3 sequence (DNA): TGTGCCAGTATCATAACAGGGTTGAACACTGAAGCTTTCTTT. The encoded protein is CASIITGLNTEAFF. Using reference TRBV19 and TRBJ1-1 for the parts outside the CDR3, the full variable domain is DGGITQSPKYLFRKEGQNVTLSCEQNLNHDAMYWYRQDPGQGLRLIYYSQIVNDFQKGDIAEGYSVSREKKESFPLTVTSAQKNPTAFYLCASIITGLNTEAFFGQGTRLTVV.

The chain recombines TRBV29-1 with TRBJ2-1; D tentatively reads TRBD1 or TRBD2 (5 bases each). V was shortened by 3 bases and J by 7 bases, with 22 bases between the two germline ends. Germline values: CDR1 SQVTM, CDR2 ANQGSEA. The CDR3 is 16 residues long. The CDR3 protein is CSVDGVRGWERNEQFF. The CDR3 DNA reads as TGCAGCGTTGATGGGGTGAGGGGATGGGAGAGGAATGAGCAGTTCTTC.

The chain joins TRBV18 to TRBJ2-1; the D is unclear. Trimming cost V 2 bases and J 2 bases, with 1 base left between them. Germline V lookup: CDR1 KGHSH, CDR2 LQKENI. This CDR3 has 12 residues. CDR3 residues: CASSPAYNEQFF. The CDR3 DNA sequence: TGTGCCAGCTCACCAGCCTACAATGAGCAGTTCTTC.

In this sample, this clone turned up once. The chain carries TRBV12-5 and TRBJ1-2, with 8 bases fitting TRBD1. This CDR3 has 16 amino acids. Germline CDR1 reads LGHNT; CDR2 reads FRNRAP. The V segment lost 5 bases and the J segment 7 bases; nucleotides outside the gene matches: 15. CDR3 residues: CASGPVGLQGAAGYTF. The CDR3 coding sequence is TGTGCTAGTGGTCCCGTAGGATTGCAGGGGGCCGCTGGCTACACCTTC. The variable domain in full, completed from reference TRBV12-5 and TRBJ1-2, reads DARVTQTPRHKVTEMGQEVTMRCQPILGHNTVFWYRQTMMQGLELLAYFRNRAPLDDSGMPKDRFSAEMPDATLATLKIQPSEPRDSAVYFCASGPVGLQGAAGYTFGSGTRLTVV.

The gene calls are TRBV9 and TRBJ1-1; no reliable D call. V was shortened by 5 bases and J by 3 bases, with 11 bases between the two germline ends. In germline, CDR1 is SGDLS, CDR2 YYNGEE. The CDR3 has 13 amino acids. The CDR3 DNA reads as TGTGCCAGCAGTCGTGTCCCAGACACTGAAGCTTTCTTT. Translation: CASSRVPDTEAFF.

The rearrangement joins TRBV5-1 to TRBJ1-5; 9 bases fit TRBD1. The CDR3 has 15 residues. Germline lookup yields CDR1 SGHRS and CDR2 YFSETQ. Trimming took 5 bases from V and 1 from J; bases not matched to a gene: 4. The CDR3 region has the DNA TGCGCCAGCAGACCCGGGACAGGGAGCAATCAGCCCCAGCATTTT. Its translation: CASRPGTGSNQPQHF.

This clone was detected only a few times. The rearrangement uses TRBV6-6 and TRBJ2-6, with TRBD1 as a possible D gene (6 bases). V was pared by 6 bases and J by 3 bases, with 15 bases between. This CDR3 has 16 amino acids. Germline-derived CDR1 and CDR2 are MNHNY and SVGAGI (reference sequence). CDR3 DNA sequence: TGTGCCAGCAGGTCAGGGGTTTTGGGTGGGGCCAACGTCCTGACTTTC. Translating gives CASRSGVLGGANVLTF.

This chain uses TRBV5-1 with TRBJ2-3, with D possibly matching TRBD1 (6 bases). This CDR3 has 14 amino acids. The germline V and J ends were trimmed by 4 bases and 6 bases, with 15 bases remaining between them. The V gene's germline CDR1 is SGHRS and CDR2 YFSETQ. The CDR3, as DNA: TGCGCCAGCAGCCAAGGACAGCTTTTGGATACGCAGTATTTT. This codes for CASSQGQLLDTQYF.

The chain joins TRBV5-1 to TRBJ2-3; D possibly corresponds to TRBD1 (6 bases). V dropped 4 bases and J dropped 0 bases, with 18 bases sitting between them. CDR3 size: 17 residues. Germline loops: CDR1 SGHRS, CDR2 YFSETQ. CDR3 in amino acids: CASSPDTTGISTDTQYF. The CDR3 DNA is TGCGCCAGCAGCCCCGATACCACAGGGATAAGCACAGATACGCAGTATTTT.

The chain has TRBV6-1 and TRBJ2-7, with 9 bases matching TRBD1. The CDR3 runs 13 residues. The J segment lost 4 bases and the V segment lost 5 bases, leaving 3 bases of the junction unmatched. Germline-derived CDR1 and CDR2 are MNHNS and SASEGT. In DNA, the CDR3 is TGTGCCAGCAGTTTGGACAGGGGTTACGAGCAGTACGTC. Amino acid sequence: CASSLDRGYEQYV.

The rearrangement joins TRBV29-1 to TRBJ2-5; D gene unclear. The germline V and J ends were trimmed by 4 bases and 5 bases, with 14 bases remaining between them. This CDR3 has 13 amino acids. Germline V CDR1 and CDR2: SQVTM, ANQGSEA. CDR3 sequence: CSVAGLNFETQYF. CDR3 DNA sequence: TGCAGCGTTGCGGGTCTAAATTTTGAGACCCAGTACTTC.

V usage is TRBV28 and J usage is TRBJ1-1; D is undetermined. V shed 3 bases and J shed 4 bases, with 9 bases lying between them. The CDR3 consists of 13 residues. Germline values: CDR1 MDHEN, CDR2 SYDVKM. For the CDR3, the DNA is TGTGCCAGCAGTTTCTCGGTGGGCACTGAAGCTTTCTTT. Translation gives CASSFSVGTEAFF.

V gene TRBV2 combines with J gene TRBJ1-2; 9 bases line up with TRBD1. Germline CDR1 is SNHLY and CDR2 is FYNNEI. The CDR3 has 17 amino acids. J lost 0 bases, V lost 2 bases, and 7 bases had no gene match. The DNA of the CDR3 is TGTGCCAGCAGTGAATGGTGGGGACAGGGAGCTAACTATGGCTACACCTTC. Protein sequence: CASSEWWGQGANYGYTF.

The rearrangement joins TRBV6-1 to TRBJ1-2; TRBD1 matches at 7 bases. Trimming at V came to 9 bases and at J to 8 bases, leaving 12 bases not matched to a gene. Germline V CDR1 and CDR2: MNHNS, SASEGT. The CDR3 extends over 13 amino acids. The CDR3 protein is CASYPGQLRGYTF. Here the CDR3 DNA reads TGTGCCAGTTACCCGGGACAGTTGAGAGGCTACACCTTC.

The chain joins TRBV19 to TRBJ1-3; TRBD1 might be the D (5 bases). The V and J ends lost 5 bases and 1 base respectively, with 9 bases between them. The germline gives CDR1 LNHDA, CDR2 SQIVND (reference sequence). This CDR3 has 14 residues. In DNA, the CDR3 is TGTGCCAGTAGTTCAACAGGTTCTGGAAACACCATATATTTT. This sequence encodes CASSSTGSGNTIYF.

Here the CDR3 DNA reads TGCGCCAGCAGCTTGCTTAGCGGGGTGAGCACAGATACGCAGTATTTT. It specifies CASSLLSGVSTDTQYF. The chain recombines TRBV5-1 with TRBJ2-3; 8 bases line up with TRBD2. The germline V gene encodes CDR1 SGHRS and CDR2 YFSETQ. V dropped 1 base and J dropped 0; count of bases not matched to a gene: 4. The CDR3 runs 16 residues.

This chain connects TRBV19 to TRBJ2-2; 8 nucleotides align to TRBD2. The CDR3 has 14 residues. CDR1 and CDR2 from the germline V gene are LNHDA and SQIVND (reference sequence). The junction had 0 bases not matched to a gene; V was cut back by 6 bases and J by 0 bases. CDR3 loop: CASSGGANTGELFF. Written as DNA, the CDR3 is TGTGCCAGTAGCGGGGGGGCGAACACCGGGGAGCTGTTTTTT.

The chain has TRBV2 and TRBJ2-7; TRBD2 agrees at 10 bases. The ends lost 3 bases at V and 4 bases at J; junction bases unmatched: 6. Germline CDR1 and CDR2: SNHLY and FYNNEI. This CDR3 spans 15 amino acids. DNA of the CDR3: TGTGCCAGCAGTGATTCGAGCGGGGGGGTTTACGAGCAGTACTTC. The encoded protein is CASSDSSGGVYEQYF. Variable domain in full (rest from reference TRBV2 and TRBJ2-7): EPEVTQTPSHQVTQMGQEVILRCVPISNHLYFYWYRQILGQKVEFLVSFYNNEISEKSEIFDDQFSVERPDGSNFTLKIRSTKLEDSAMYFCASSDSSGGVYEQYFGPGTRLTVT.

In this sample, this clone turned up a few times. The rearrangement joins TRBV4-1 to TRBJ1-6, with D unresolved. Looked up from germline, CDR1 is MGHRA and CDR2 is YSYEKL. V was pared by 0 bases and J by 8 bases, with 14 bases between. The length of the CDR3 is 16 residues. This chain's CDR3 is CASSQDQVSLYSPLHF. The DNA of the CDR3 is TGCGCCAGCAGCCAAGATCAGGTCAGCCTTTATTCACCCCTCCACTTT.

The chain employs TRBV2 and TRBJ2-5; D may be TRBD1 (6 bases). Germline CDR1 and CDR2: SNHLY and FYNNEI. The CDR3 contains 14 residues. With 4 bases removed from V and 4 bases from J, the gap between germline ends came to 13 bases. CDR3 protein: CASSANRDIETQYF. Written as DNA, the CDR3 is TGTGCCAGCAGTGCCAACCGGGACATAGAGACCCAGTACTTC.

The V call is TRBV19, the J call TRBJ1-2; a possible D gene is TRBD1 (6 bases). Deletions cut 3 bases from V and 3 bases from J, with 14 bases between. The CDR3 sequence is 15 residues long. CDR1 LNHDA and CDR2 SQIVND come from the germline V gene (reference sequence). CDR3 amino acids: CASSIVGAQYYGYTF. In nucleotides, the CDR3 is TGTGCCAGTAGTATTGTGGGGGCGCAGTACTATGGCTACACCTTC.

This clone was counted between two and nine times. This chain connects TRBV15 to TRBJ1-3; D is undetermined. Germline V gene sequence: CDR1 LNHNV, CDR2 YYDKDF (reference sequence). V dropped 3 bases and J dropped 0 bases, with 3 bases sitting between them. The CDR3 covers 13 residues. CDR3 loop: CATSRFSGNTIYF. CDR3 DNA: TGTGCCACCAGCAGGTTCTCTGGAAACACCATATATTTT.

The rearrangement uses TRBV4-1 and TRBJ2-1; a weak D match, TRBD2 (6 bases). In germline, CDR1 is MGHRA, CDR2 YSYEKL. V was shortened by 1 base and J by 4 bases, with 11 bases between the two germline ends. This CDR3 spans 15 amino acids. The CDR3 spells CASSQGPGVYNEQFF. The CDR3, as DNA: TGCGCCAGCAGCCAAGGCCCGGGGGTTTACAATGAGCAGTTCTTC.